This note documents a single T cell receptor (beta chain) sequence. Its antigen is unknown. This sample was taken from a study of T cells after yellow fever vaccination. Whole-study context: With SMART-Seq v4 Ultra Low Input, the fractions containing low cell numbers were prepared.

One entry per CDR3 protein, called by TCRdb with MiXCR from the 5' RACE reads. The data hold 450,000 to 550,000 distinct CDR3 sequences, with 20% to 25% observed a single time. Study-level results: Contamination of FACS-sorted repertoires by abundant clonotypes from the bulk population could occur. Among primary-vaccination clones, most reappeared after the booster, at 95% to 96% for CD4 and 85% to 90% for CD8. Faster peaking, at day 5 versus 15, marked a secondary response that was weaker.

The CDR3 is 10 residues long. The germline gives CDR1 DFQATT, CDR2 SNEGSKA (reference sequence). The source was PBMCs, collected 21 days after the first yellow fever vaccination. This sequence joins TRBV20-1 and TRBJ1-4; D remains unclear. The receptor was derived from a man younger than 30 who received the YFV17D yellow fever vaccine. The CDR3 nucleotides read TGCAGCGTATCGGAGGAAAAACTGTTTTTT. Its translation is CSVSEEKLFF.